Listed below are T cell receptor beta chains from one sample, sequenced in a study of blood T cells in healthy people across ages. TCRdb analysed the 5' RACE reads with MiXCR anew, one entry per CDR3 protein. The repertoire has approximately 320,000 distinct CDR3 sequences, 25% to 30% of them found once; the top ten carry around 30%. Source material: blood. The receptor source for this set is a woman in her 70s in good health. The CDR3 runs from the conserved cysteine through the conserved F or W. D genes are given only for firm matches. Some rows have no size entry. The others give once, few or many, or a class for an expanded clone.

TRBV7-2	TRBJ2-1	few	TRBD2	CASSTLAGQRGEYNEQFF	TGTGCCAGCAGCACACTAGCGGGCCAGAGGGGGGAATACAATGAGCAGTTCTTC
TRBV2	TRBJ2-5	.	.	CASSTRLGETQYF	TGTGCCAGCAGCACAAGACTAGGGGAGACCCAGTACTTC
TRBV5-1	TRBJ2-1	.	TRBD2	CASSLIAGGYNEQFF	TGCGCCAGCAGCTTGATTGCGGGGGGTTACAATGAGCAGTTCTTC
TRBV21-1	TRBJ2-7	few	.	CASSKRGSIYEQYF	TGTGCCAGCAGCAAAAGGGGATCTATCTACGAGCAGTACTTC
TRBV18	TRBJ1-2	few	.	CASSPEGGFNGYTF	TGTGCCAGCTCACCAGAAGGAGGGTTTAATGGCTACACCTTC
TRBV3-1	TRBJ2-5	.	TRBD1	CASSFVSLQGLGETQYF	TGTGCCAGCAGCTTCGTCTCGTTACAGGGGCTGGGAGAGACCCAGTACTTC
TRBV3-1	TRBJ1-4	.	TRBD1	CASSSRQGHEKLFF	TGTGCCAGCAGCTCAAGACAGGGGCATGAAAAACTGTTTTTT
TRBV6-1	TRBJ2-5	few	TRBD1	CASSPGTGPETQYF	TGTGCCAGCAGCCCAGGGACAGGGCCAGAGACCCAGTACTTC
TRBV4-1	TRBJ1-1	.	.	CASSPGPNQNTEAFF	TGCGCCAGCAGCCCCGGGCCGAACCAGAACACTGAAGCTTTCTTT
TRBV20-1	TRBJ1-1	once	TRBD1	CSAATGTGVEAFF	TGCAGTGCGGCAACCGGGACAGGTGTTGAAGCTTTCTTT
TRBV4-2	TRBJ2-7	.	TRBD1	CASSQGGQSGEQYF	TGTGCCAGCAGCCAAGGGGGACAGTCTGGCGAGCAGTACTTC
TRBV28	TRBJ1-5	few	.	CASSSDISQHF	TGTGCCAGCAGTTCGGACATATCCCAGCATTTT
TRBV27	TRBJ2-5	few	TRBD2	CASSLRPAGSETQYF	TGTGCCAGCAGTTTAAGGCCAGCGGGGTCTGAGACCCAGTACTTC